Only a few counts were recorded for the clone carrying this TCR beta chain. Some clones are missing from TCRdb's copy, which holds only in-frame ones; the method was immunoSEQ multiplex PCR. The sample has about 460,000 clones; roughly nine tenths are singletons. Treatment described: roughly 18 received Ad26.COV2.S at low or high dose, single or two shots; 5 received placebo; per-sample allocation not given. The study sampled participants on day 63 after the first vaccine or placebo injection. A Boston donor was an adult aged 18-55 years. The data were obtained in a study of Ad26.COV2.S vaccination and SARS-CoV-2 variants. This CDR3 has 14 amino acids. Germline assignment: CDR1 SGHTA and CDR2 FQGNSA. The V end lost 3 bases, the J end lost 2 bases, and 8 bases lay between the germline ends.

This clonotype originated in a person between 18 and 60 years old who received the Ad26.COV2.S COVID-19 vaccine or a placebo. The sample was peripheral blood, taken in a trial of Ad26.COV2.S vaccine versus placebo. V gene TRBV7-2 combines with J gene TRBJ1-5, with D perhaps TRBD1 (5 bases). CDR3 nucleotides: TGTGCCAGCAGCTTTATAGGGGGCAATCAGCCCCAGCATTTT. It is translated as CASSFIGGNQPQHF.